This T cell receptor beta chain emerged from a study of CD8 T cells in Susac syndrome. Random hexamers were used to reverse transcribe about 0.5 to 1 ug of RNA. Multiplex PCR with immunoSEQ amplified the TCR beta CDR3 across 54 Vbeta and 13 Jbeta. TCRdb fed the immunoSEQ multiplex PCR reads into MiXCR, producing one record per CDR3 protein. The sample holds around 280,000 distinct CDR3 sequences, about 92% seen once. The study, taken as a whole, reports: As acknowledged by the study, its TCR sequencing and HLA analysis included a relatively small number of individuals.

In regard to this clonotype: Its specificity is not known.

V lost 2 bases and J 6 bases, leaving 16 bases between the germline ends. Germline CDR1 is MNHEY and CDR2 is SVGAGI. The CDR3 consists of 15 residues. The authors sequenced TCR beta from blood CD8+ and CD4+ T cells. TEMRA cells were enriched by FACS, and CD4+ and CD8+ T cells were negatively isolated. Sequenced input: CD4+ T cells from PBMCs. This sequence was found in a human donor with multiple sclerosis. The J gene is TRBJ1-2, the V gene TRBV6-5; maybe TRBD1 (5 bases). CDR3 sequence reads: CASSYGSGWGDGYTF. As DNA, the CDR3 is TGTGCCAGCAGTTACGGGTCCGGGTGGGGGGATGGCTACACCTTC.